These 14 T cell receptor beta chains share one sample of origin, sequenced in a study of neoadjuvant anti-PD-1 for oral cavity cancer. Sequencing used immunoSEQ multiplex PCR; TCRdb keeps in-frame clones, though not all of them. The sample contains some 15,000 clones, 55% to 85% of which appear only once. This specimen was PBMCs, taken before nivolumab (anti-PD-1) treatment. The receptors come from a person aged 35-79 years with oral cavity squamous cell carcinoma.

The chain uses TRBV10-3 and TRBJ2-5; D uncertain. Germline V gene data show CDR1 as ENHRY and CDR2 as SYGVKD. V gave up 0 bases and J gave up 1 base, with 12 bases separating them. This CDR3 is built from 16 residues. CDR3 DNA sequence: TGTGCCATCAGTGAGTCGATTGGGGTGGCCCAAGAGACCCAGTACTTC. Its translation: CAISESIGVAQETQYF.

V is TRBV6-5 and J is TRBJ1-3, with a possible D match to TRBD1 (6 bases). Germline lookup yields CDR1 MNHEY and CDR2 SVGAGI. The CDR3 sequence is 15 residues long. Trimming stripped 6 bases from V and 4 bases from J, with 16 bases between. In DNA form, the CDR3 reads TGTGCCAGCAGAACCTACAGGGTGGAGGGAAACACCATATATTTT. Translated: CASRTYRVEGNTIYF.

V usage is TRBV4-1 and J usage is TRBJ1-2; a weak D match, TRBD1 (5 bases). The germline V gene encodes CDR1 MGHRA and CDR2 YSYEKL. The CDR3 is 13 amino acids. Deletions cut 4 bases from V and 6 bases from J, with 12 bases between. This CDR3 is CASSLSIGDGYTF. DNA of the CDR3: TGCGCCAGCAGCCTCTCAATAGGGGATGGCTACACCTTC.

V usage is TRBV5-1 and J usage is TRBJ1-2; D is unclear. This CDR3 has 15 amino acids. CDR1 and CDR2 from the germline V gene are SGHRS and YFSETQ. Trimming removed 4 bases from V and 4 bases from J, with 17 bases in between. The CDR3 sequence is CASSQDPTDLYGYTF. The CDR3 DNA follows: TGCGCCAGCAGCCAAGATCCGACGGACCTCTATGGCTACACCTTC.

This clone was observed a few times. The V and J genes are TRBV4-1 and TRBJ1-1; possibly TRBD1 for D (6 bases). Between the trimmed V and J ends, which lost 4 bases and 5 bases, there was a span of 14 bases. Germline values: CDR1 MGHRA, CDR2 YSYEKL. The CDR3 is made up of 14 amino acids. The CDR3 nucleotides read TGCGCCAGCAGCCCCCACAGGGAGGTGACTGAAGCTTTCTTT. Encoded protein: CASSPHREVTEAFF.

CDR3 loop: CASSVRTSGRNHEQYF. The CDR3 DNA reads as TGCGCCAGCAGCGTCAGGACTAGCGGGAGGAACCACGAGCAGTACTTC. This chain uses TRBV5-1 with TRBJ2-7; 14 nucleotides agree with TRBD2. Germline lookup yields CDR1 SGHRS and CDR2 YFSETQ. This CDR3 is 16 amino acids long. V was clipped by 4 bases and J by 5 bases; unmatched bases: 8.

A few counts support this clone. The V call is TRBV7-2, the J call TRBJ1-5, with 9 bases identical to TRBD1. In germline, CDR1 is SGHTA, CDR2 FQGNSA. The CDR3 sequence is 15 residues long. V lost 4 bases to trimming and J lost 7 bases; unmatched junction nucleotides: 8. CDR3 in DNA: TGTGCCAGCAGCTCCGAACAGGGGGCTTGGCAGCCCCAGCATTTT. It is translated as CASSSEQGAWQPQHF.

The chain is built from TRBV5-1 and TRBJ2-5; 8 bases are shared with TRBD1. The CDR3 is made up of 14 amino acids. Germline CDR1 SGHRS, CDR2 YFSETQ. Losses at the gene ends were 6 bases for V and 5 bases for J; bases not matched to a gene: 9. CDR3 sequence reads: CASTHRGELETQYF. The DNA for the CDR3 is TGCGCCAGCACTCACAGGGGGGAGTTGGAGACCCAGTACTTC.

This clone has a handful of counts. The chain is built from TRBV6-1 and TRBJ2-3; TRBD2 matches at 7 bases. In germline, CDR1 is MNHNS, CDR2 SASEGT. CDR3 length: 14 residues. V lost 6 bases and J lost 3; bases outside the gene matches: 6. The CDR3 here is CASSPAGLTDTQYF. The CDR3 region has the DNA TGTGCCAGCAGCCCAGCGGGATTAACAGATACGCAGTATTTT.

The rearrangement uses TRBV4-1 and TRBJ1-3; D gene ambiguous. The V gene lost 1 base and the J gene lost 0 bases, with 4 bases spanning the gap. Germline loops: CDR1 MGHRA, CDR2 YSYEKL. This CDR3 has 14 amino acids. CDR3 protein: CASSQVSSGNTIYF. Here the CDR3 DNA reads TGCGCCAGCAGCCAAGTAAGCTCTGGAAACACCATATATTTT.

A few counts support this clone. The chain is built from TRBV7-9 and TRBJ2-7; 7 positions match TRBD1. The germline V gene has CDR1 SEHNR and CDR2 FQNEAQ (reference sequence). V lost 1 base to trimming and J lost 2 bases; unmatched junction nucleotides: 2. The CDR3 is made up of 14 amino acids. The CDR3, as DNA: TGTGCCAGCAGCTTAGGTCAGGGGGCCTACGAGCAGTACTTC. This encodes CASSLGQGAYEQYF.

The chain combines TRBV7-9 with TRBJ1-1, with TRBD1 matching over 7 bases. The CDR3 is made up of 15 amino acids. Germline V gene data show CDR1 as SEHNR and CDR2 as FQNEAQ (reference sequence). With V trimmed by 7 bases and J by 1 base, 9 bases remained unmatched. This CDR3 is CASTRRGVRNTEAFF. In DNA, the CDR3 is TGTGCCAGCACCCGCAGGGGGGTTCGGAACACTGAAGCTTTCTTT.

This clone was observed a few times. The V and J genes are TRBV5-8 and TRBJ1-2; no definite D call. The CDR3 is 14 residues long. The germline V gene encodes CDR1 SGHTS and CDR2 YDEGEE. Trimming left V 0 bases short and J 4 bases short, with 10 bases between. The DNA for the CDR3 is TGTGCCAGCAGCTTGGGGAGCTACTTCTATGGCTACACCTTC. Residues: CASSLGSYFYGYTF.

This clone was found a few times. The chain joins TRBV28 to TRBJ1-5, with TRBD1 as a possible D gene (6 bases). The CDR3 is 15 residues long. Per germline, CDR1 MDHEN and CDR2 SYDVKM. Trimming took off 6 bases at V and 7 bases at J, with 19 bases between the two ends. Here the CDR3 reads CASRLQGFRRQPQHF. CDR3 DNA sequence: TGTGCCAGCAGGCTACAGGGATTCAGAAGGCAGCCCCAGCATTTT.